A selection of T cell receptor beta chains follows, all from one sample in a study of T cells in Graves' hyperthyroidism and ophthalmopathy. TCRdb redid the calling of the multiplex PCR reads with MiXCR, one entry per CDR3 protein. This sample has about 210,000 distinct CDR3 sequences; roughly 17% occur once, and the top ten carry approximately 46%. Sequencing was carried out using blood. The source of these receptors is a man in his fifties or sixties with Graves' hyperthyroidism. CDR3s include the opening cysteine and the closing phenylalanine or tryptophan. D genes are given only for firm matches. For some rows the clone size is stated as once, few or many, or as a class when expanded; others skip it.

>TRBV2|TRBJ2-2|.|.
TGTGCCAGCAGGGCCCATGGGAACACCGGGGAGCTGTTTTTT
CASRAHGNTGELFF
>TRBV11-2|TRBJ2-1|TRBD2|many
TGTGCCAGCAGCTTAGAGGGACTAGCGGTCGCCGGTGAGCAGTTCTTC
CASSLEGLAVAGEQFF
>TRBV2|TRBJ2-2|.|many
TGTGCCAGCAGCCGGGACACCACATACACCGGGGAGCTGTTTTTT
CASSRDTTYTGELFF
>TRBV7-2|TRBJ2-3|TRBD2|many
TGTGCCAGCAGCCCAGGTGGTAGCGGGGGGTGGGATACGCAGTATTTT
CASSPGGSGGWDTQYF
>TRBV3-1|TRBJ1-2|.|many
TGTGCCAGCAGCCAAGGACACGGGCTCTATGGCTACACCTTC
CASSQGHGLYGYTF
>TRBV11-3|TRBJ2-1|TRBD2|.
TGTGCCAGCAGTCTCACTAGCGGGATGTATGAGCAGTTCTTC
CASSLTSGMYEQFF
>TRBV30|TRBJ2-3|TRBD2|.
TGTGCCTCCGCGGGGGGGGCGTCAGATACGCAGTATTTT
CASAGGASDTQYF
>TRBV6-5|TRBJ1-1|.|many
TGTGCCAGCAGTTACTCGGGTAGGGGCACTGAAGCTTTCTTT
CASSYSGRGTEAFF
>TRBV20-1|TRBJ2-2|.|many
TGCAGTGCTACGAACGGTAACACCGGGGAGCTGTTTTTT
CSATNGNTGELFF
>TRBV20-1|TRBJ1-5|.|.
TGCAGTGCTAGAGATCTCTACAGTAGCAATCAGCCCCAGCATTTT
CSARDLYSSNQPQHF
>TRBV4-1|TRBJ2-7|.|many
TGCGCCAGCAGCCGCTGGGACACTCCCTACGAGCAGTACTTC
CASSRWDTPYEQYF
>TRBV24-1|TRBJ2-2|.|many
TGTGCCACCACGGGGCGGGAAAACACCGGGGAGCTGTTTTTT
CATTGRENTGELFF
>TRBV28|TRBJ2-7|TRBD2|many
TGTGCCAGCAGTTTAGACCAAGAGGGTTCGGGAGGCGAGCAGTACTTC
CASSLDQEGSGGEQYF
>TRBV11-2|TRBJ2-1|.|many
TGTGCCAGCAGCTTAGACGCATACAATGAGCAGTTCTTC
CASSLDAYNEQFF
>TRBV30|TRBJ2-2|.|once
TGTGACTGGAGATTCTCCGAGAACACCGGGGAGCTGTTTTTT
CDWRFSENTGELFF
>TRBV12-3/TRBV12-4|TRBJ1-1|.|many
TGTGCCAGCAGTCTAGGGCGGGGGCGCATCTACACTGAAGCTTTCTTT
CASSLGRGRIYTEAFF
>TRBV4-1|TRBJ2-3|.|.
TGCGCCAGCAGCCAGAGTCTAGATACGCAGTATTTT
CASSQSLDTQYF
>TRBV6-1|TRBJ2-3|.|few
TGTGCCAGCAGACCCGGGAACCCCGCAGATACGCAGTATTTT
CASRPGNPADTQYF
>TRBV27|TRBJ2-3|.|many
TGTGCCAGCAATCCTCAGGGATCCCGCACAGATACGCAGTATTTT
CASNPQGSRTDTQYF
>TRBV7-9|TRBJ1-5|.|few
TGTGCCAGCAGCTTACTTGATCAGCCCCAGCATTTT
CASSLLDQPQHF
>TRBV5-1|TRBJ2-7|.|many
TGCGCCAGCAGCTTGGACCCAGTGAATCGCGGCGAGCAGTACTTC
CASSLDPVNRGEQYF
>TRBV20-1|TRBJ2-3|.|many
TGCAGTGCCCACACAGATACGCAGTATTTT
CSAHTDTQYF
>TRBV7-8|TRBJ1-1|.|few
TGTGCCAGCAGCTTAGTGGCCGGGGCATACACTGAAGCTTTCTTT
CASSLVAGAYTEAFF
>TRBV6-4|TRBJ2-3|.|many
TGTGCCAGCAGTGAAGAGGACAGCACAGATACGCAGTATTTT
CASSEEDSTDTQYF
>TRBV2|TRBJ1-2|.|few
TGTGCCAGCAGTGTCCAGGGCCTTAACTATGGCTACACCTTC
CASSVQGLNYGYTF
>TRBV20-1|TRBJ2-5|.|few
TGCAGTGCTCCCCTCCTATCACAAGAGACCCAGTACTTC
CSAPLLSQETQYF